Shown below are 8 T cell receptor beta chains from a single sample sequenced in a study of T-cell memory formation after mild COVID-19. TCRdb recomputed calls from the 5' RACE reads with MiXCR, one row per CDR3 protein. This table has about 160,000 distinct CDR3 sequences, 25% to 40% appearing once. The sample comprised PBMCs or a T cell subset sorted from them (not recorded which). The receptors were gathered from an adult woman who had mild COVID-19 (a few samples of this study predate the infection). Cell type and time point are not known.

This clonotype was recorded a few times. The chain uses TRBV20-1 and TRBJ2-1, with 8 bases matching TRBD2. CDR1 is DFQATT, CDR2 SNEGSKA, per germline (reference sequence). The CDR3 loop spans 15 amino acids. After removal of 2 bases from V and 7 bases from J, the junction contained 10 bases not matched to a gene. The CDR3 region has the DNA TGCAGTGCTAGATATGGCGAGCGGGGGTCTAATGAGCAGTTCTTC. This codes for CSARYGERGSNEQFF.

V usage is TRBV6-7 and J usage is TRBJ1-5; the D gene is possibly TRBD1 (6 bases). TRBV6-7 is an ORF, and what it does is uncertain. There are 16 residues in the CDR3. The V gene lost 2 bases and the J gene lost 0 bases, with 11 bases spanning the gap. Here the CDR3 reads CASSYETGYSNQPQHF. The DNA for the CDR3 is TGTGCCAGCAGTTACGAGACAGGTTATAGCAATCAGCCCCAGCATTTT.

This clonotype was observed a few times. This sequence joins TRBV2 and TRBJ1-1; TRBD1 matches 9 bases. V trimming: 1 base; J trimming: 4 bases; junction bases outside the gene matches: 7. Germline values: CDR1 SNHLY, CDR2 FYNNEI. The CDR3 loop spans 16 amino acids. The CDR3 DNA reads TGTGCCAGCAGTGAAGTTTCGACAGGGGGGGGCACTGAAGCTTTCTTT. The encoded protein is CASSEVSTGGGTEAFF.

This clonotype appeared many times. The rearrangement links TRBV14 to TRBJ1-1, with D perhaps matching TRBD1 (5 bases). Between the trimmed V and J ends, which lost 4 bases and 2 bases, there was a span of 8 bases. Germline V gives CDR1 SGHDN, CDR2 FVKESK. This CDR3 contains 13 residues. The CDR3 loop reads CASSRDPNTEAFF. CDR3 nucleotide sequence: TGTGCCAGCAGCCGGGACCCAAACACTGAAGCTTTCTTT.

This clonotype was recorded many times. The gene calls are TRBV27 and TRBJ2-1, with D possibly TRBD2 on 5 matching bases. Trimming stripped 5 bases from V and 4 bases from J, with 15 bases between. Germline loops: CDR1 MNHEY, CDR2 SMNVEV (reference sequence). The length of the CDR3 is 15 residues. The CDR3 here is CASSIWGVQYNEQFF. The CDR3, as DNA: TGTGCCAGCAGTATCTGGGGAGTACAGTACAATGAGCAGTTCTTC.

This clonotype has just a few counts. The V call is TRBV11-2, the J call TRBJ2-7; 7 bases agree with TRBD2. The CDR3 consists of 15 residues. The ends lost 1 base at V and 4 bases at J; junction bases unmatched: 7. Germline assignment: CDR1 SGHAT and CDR2 FQNNGV. The CDR3 region is CASSLVGGSLYEQYF. CDR3 nucleotides: TGTGCCAGCAGCTTAGTGGGCGGGAGTCTGTACGAGCAGTACTTC.

This chain links TRBV7-9 with TRBJ2-7, with TRBD1 identical over 11 bases. The CDR3 consists of 16 residues. Germline CDR1 SEHNR, CDR2 FQNEAQ (reference sequence). Trimming cost V 3 bases and J 6 bases; bases outside gene matches: 10. Here the CDR3 DNA reads TGTGCCAGCAGCTTCGCCACCGGGACAGGGGGAAGCGAGCAGTACTTC. It codes for CASSFATGTGGSEQYF.

V and J are TRBV28 and TRBJ2-7; 7 bases are shared with TRBD1. The CDR3 covers 14 residues. Germline CDR1 and CDR2: MDHEN and SYDVKM. V lost 7 bases and J lost 3; bases outside the gene matches: 9. As DNA, the CDR3 is TGTGCCAGCAACCTCCGGGACAGCTACTACGAGCAGTACTTC. The encoded protein is CASNLRDSYYEQYF.